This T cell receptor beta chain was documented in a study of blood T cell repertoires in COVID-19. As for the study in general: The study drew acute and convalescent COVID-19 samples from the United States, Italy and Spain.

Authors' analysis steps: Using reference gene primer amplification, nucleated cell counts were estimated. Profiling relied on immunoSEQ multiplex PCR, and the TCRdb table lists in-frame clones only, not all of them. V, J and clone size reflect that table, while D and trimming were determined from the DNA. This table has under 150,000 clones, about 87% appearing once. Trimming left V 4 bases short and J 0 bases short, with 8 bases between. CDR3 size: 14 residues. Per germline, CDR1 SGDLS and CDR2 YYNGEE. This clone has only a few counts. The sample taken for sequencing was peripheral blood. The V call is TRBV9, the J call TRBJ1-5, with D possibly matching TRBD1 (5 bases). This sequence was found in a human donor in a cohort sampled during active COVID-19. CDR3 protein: CASSLQVSNQPQHF. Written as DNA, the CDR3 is TGTGCCAGCAGCCTACAGGTTAGCAATCAGCCCCAGCATTTT.